This T cell receptor beta chain was recovered during a study of T cell repertoires in cytomegalovirus infection. Study conclusions and caveats: The response measured ex vivo was dominated by TCR beta clonotypes (HLA-C-restricted and CMV-specific).

The CDR3 has 13 amino acids. V lost 6 bases and J lost 5, with 13 bases in between. Germline V gene data show CDR1 as MNHEY and CDR2 as SMNVEV (reference sequence). The sample holds a few counts of this clonotype. Its matching antigen is unknown. MiXCR, applied by TCRdb to the reads, yields one record per CDR3 protein. There are about 830,000 distinct CDR3 sequences in the sample; 32% occur only once, and approximately 13% lies in the top ten. The gene calls are TRBV27 and TRBJ2-5; no clear D. This TCR came from a human donor in good health (CMV status not recorded). Some clones in this sample may be carry-over from other donors' samples. Sequenced material: cultured CD8+ T cells from PBMCs, taken from culture after CMV antigen stimulation. The CDR3, as DNA: TGTGCCAGCAGCCCGGGCCTGGCGGAGACCCAGTACTTC. It specifies CASSPGLAETQYF.